The entry below describes one TCR beta chain. This sample is part of a study of CD8+ T cells in alopecia areata. Sample treatment: oral pan-JAK inhibitor, 5-10 mg twice daily. Isolated RNA was reverse transcribed into cDNA used as the sequencing template. Here immunoSEQ multiplex PCR was the method, and the copy in TCRdb shows in-frame clones only, minus some. Of more than 85,000 clones listed, about 64% are singletons. This material consisted of CD8+ T cells sorted from blood, taken at week 4, from a patient treated with tofacitinib. The receptor's source is a human donor with alopecia areata.

This CDR3 is CASSQDSFQGSGANVLTF. The CDR3, as DNA: TGCGCCAGCAGCCAAGATAGCTTCCAGGGCTCTGGGGCCAACGTCCTGACTTTC. The V and J genes are TRBV4-3 and TRBJ2-6; a weak D match, TRBD1 (5 bases). The CDR3 runs to 18 residues. In germline, CDR1 is LGHNA, CDR2 YSLEER. V dropped 0 bases and J dropped 0 bases, with 12 bases sitting between them.